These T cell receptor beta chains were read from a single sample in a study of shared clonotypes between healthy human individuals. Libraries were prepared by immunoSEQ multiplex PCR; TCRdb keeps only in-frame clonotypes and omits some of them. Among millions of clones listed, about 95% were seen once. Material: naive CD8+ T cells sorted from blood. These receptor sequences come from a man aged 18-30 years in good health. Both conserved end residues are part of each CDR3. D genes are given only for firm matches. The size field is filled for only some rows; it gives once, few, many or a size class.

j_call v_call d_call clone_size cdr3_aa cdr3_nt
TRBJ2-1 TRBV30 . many CAAKGNEQFF TGTGCCGCCAAGGGTAATGAGCAGTTCTTC
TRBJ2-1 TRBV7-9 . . CASSFVQGVYNEQFF TGTGCCAGCAGCTTTGTACAGGGCGTCTACAATGAGCAGTTCTTC
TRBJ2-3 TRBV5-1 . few CASSLVQSNYLTDTQYF TGCGCCAGCAGCTTGGTCCAGTCCAACTATCTCACAGATACGCAGTATTTT
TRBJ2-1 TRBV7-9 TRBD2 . CASSPTSGGYNEQFF TGTGCCAGCAGCCCGACTAGCGGGGGATACAATGAGCAGTTCTTC
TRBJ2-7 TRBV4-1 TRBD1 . CASRLTGGSEQYF TGCGCCAGCAGATTGACAGGGGGTAGTGAGCAGTACTTC
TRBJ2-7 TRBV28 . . CASSLHTGSPYEQYF TGTGCCAGCAGTTTACATACAGGGAGTCCCTACGAGCAGTACTTC
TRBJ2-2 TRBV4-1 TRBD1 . CASSPRWGQGVTGELFF TGCGCCAGCAGCCCGAGGTGGGGACAGGGAGTAACCGGGGAGCTGTTTTTT
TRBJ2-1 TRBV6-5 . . CASSYAYEQFF TGTGCCAGCAGTTATGCGTATGAGCAGTTCTTC
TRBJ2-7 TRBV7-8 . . CASSLGPGYNGEQYF TGTGCCAGCAGCTTAGGGCCAGGGTATAATGGTGAGCAGTACTTC
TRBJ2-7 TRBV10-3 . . CAISEGWDYEQYF TGTGCCATCAGTGAAGGGTGGGACTACGAGCAGTACTTC
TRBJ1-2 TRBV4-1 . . CASSQPGVYGYTF TGCGCCAGCAGCCAACCGGGAGTCTATGGCTACACCTTC
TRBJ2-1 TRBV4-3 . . CASSHRGSEQFF TGCGCCAGCAGCCACAGGGGCAGTGAGCAGTTCTTC
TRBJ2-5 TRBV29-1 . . CSVPGEAQETQYF TGCAGCGTTCCCGGGGAAGCCCAAGAGACCCAGTACTTC
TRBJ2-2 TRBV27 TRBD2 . CASSLPSGKGGELFF TGTGCCAGCAGTTTACCGAGCGGGAAAGGCGGGGAGCTGTTTTTT
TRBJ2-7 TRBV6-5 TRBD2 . CAAGLAGTYEQYF TGTGCCGCCGGACTAGCGGGAACCTACGAGCAGTACTTC
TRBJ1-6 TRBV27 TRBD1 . CASSLSPTGFSPLHF TGTGCCAGCAGTTTATCGCCGACAGGGTTCTCACCCCTCCACTTT
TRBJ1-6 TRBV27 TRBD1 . CASSLNGQGSSPLHF TGTGCCAGCAGTTTAAATGGACAGGGGAGTTCACCCCTCCACTTT
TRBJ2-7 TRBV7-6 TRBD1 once CASSLDRTGFYEQYF TGTGCCAGCAGCTTAGACCGGACAGGGTTCTACGAGCAGTACTTC
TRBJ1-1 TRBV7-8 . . CASSLTGGAGTEAFF TGTGCCAGCAGCCTCACGGGGGGGGCCGGCACTGAAGCTTTCTTT
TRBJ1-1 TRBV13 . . CASSLRGVNTEAFF TGTGCCAGCAGCTTACGAGGGGTGAACACTGAAGCTTTCTTT
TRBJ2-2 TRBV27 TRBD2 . CASSLEVAGGLSPGELFF TGTGCCAGCAGTTTAGAGGTAGCGGGGGGGCTATCTCCCGGGGAGCTGTTTTTT
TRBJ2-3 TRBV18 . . CASSPTGADTQYF TGTGCCAGCTCACCGACGGGGGCAGATACGCAGTATTTT
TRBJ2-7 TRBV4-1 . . CASSQVLGSYEQYF TGCGCCAGCAGCCAAGTACTCGGATCCTACGAGCAGTACTTC
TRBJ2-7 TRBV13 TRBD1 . CASSGPGQGAEQYF TGTGCCAGCAGTGGACCGGGACAGGGTGCCGAGCAGTACTTC
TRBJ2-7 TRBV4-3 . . CASSQGWTELYEQYF TGCGCCAGCAGCCAAGGTTGGACGGAACTGTACGAGCAGTACTTC
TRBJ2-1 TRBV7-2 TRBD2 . CASSLGAGLGHEQFF TGTGCCAGCAGCTTAGGAGCGGGACTAGGTCATGAGCAGTTCTTC
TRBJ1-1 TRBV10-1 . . CASSEDSLNTEAFF TGCGCCAGCAGTGAGGACAGTCTGAACACTGAAGCTTTCTTT
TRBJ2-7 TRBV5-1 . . CASSLAGREGIVYEQYF TGCGCCAGCAGCCTGGCGGGGAGAGAGGGAATAGTGTACGAGCAGTACTTC
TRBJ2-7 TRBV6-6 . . CASSYGQVSTYEQYF TGTGCCAGCAGTTACGGGCAGGTTTCGACCTACGAGCAGTACTTC
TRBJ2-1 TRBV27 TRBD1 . CASSLGQGANEQFF TGTGCCAGCAGTTTAGGGCAGGGGGCGAATGAGCAGTTCTTC
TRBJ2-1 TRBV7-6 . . CASSPNPGTEIYNEQFF TGTGCCAGCAGCCCCAACCCCGGGACTGAGATATACAATGAGCAGTTCTTC
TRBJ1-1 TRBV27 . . CASSFSLNTEAFF TGTGCCAGCAGTTTTAGTTTGAACACTGAAGCTTTCTTT
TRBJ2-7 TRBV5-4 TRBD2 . CASSLAGGANEQYF TGTGCCAGCAGCTTGGCCGGGGGGGCCAACGAGCAGTACTTC
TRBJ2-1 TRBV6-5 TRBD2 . CASSLGTSGYNEQFF TGTGCCAGCAGCCTCGGGACTAGCGGTTACAATGAGCAGTTCTTC
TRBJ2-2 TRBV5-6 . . CASSEDGTGELFF TGTGCCAGCAGCGAGGACGGTACCGGGGAGCTGTTTTTT
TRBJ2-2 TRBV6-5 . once CASSYSQGPGELFF TGTGCCAGCAGTTACTCCCAGGGCCCCGGGGAGCTGTTTTTT
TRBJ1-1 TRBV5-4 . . CASSRPEGWDTEAFF TGTGCCAGCAGCCGACCAGAGGGTTGGGACACTGAAGCTTTCTTT
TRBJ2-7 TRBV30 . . CAWRGTGGEQYF TGTGCCTGGAGGGGGACTGGGGGCGAGCAGTACTTC
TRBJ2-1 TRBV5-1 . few CASSLVGAVSTYNEQFF TGCGCCAGCAGCTTGGTGGGGGCAGTCTCGACCTACAATGAGCAGTTCTTC
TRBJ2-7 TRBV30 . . CAFTGTPSYEQYF TGTGCCTTTACCGGGACACCCTCCTACGAGCAGTACTTC
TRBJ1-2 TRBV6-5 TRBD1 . CASSTGTANYGYTF TGTGCCAGCAGCACCGGGACAGCAAACTATGGCTACACCTTC
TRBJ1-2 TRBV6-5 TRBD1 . CASSYPGGYGYTF TGTGCCAGCAGTTACCCAGGGGGCTATGGCTACACCTTC
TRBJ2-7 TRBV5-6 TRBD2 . CASSFLPGLAGENSYEQYF TGTGCCAGCAGCTTTCTACCGGGACTAGCGGGGGAGAACTCCTACGAGCAGTACTTC
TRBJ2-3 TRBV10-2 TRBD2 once CASSEPRGSGRASTDTQYF TGCGCCAGCAGTGAGCCCAGGGGGAGCGGGAGGGCTAGCACAGATACGCAGTATTTT
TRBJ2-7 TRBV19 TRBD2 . CASSMYLAGAYEQYF TGTGCCAGTAGTATGTACTTAGCGGGAGCTTACGAGCAGTACTTC
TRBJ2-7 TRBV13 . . CASSSGTGWEQYF TGTGCCAGCAGCTCCGGGACTGGCTGGGAGCAGTACTTC
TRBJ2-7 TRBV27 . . CASSLGEGYEQYF TGTGCCAGCAGTTTGGGAGAGGGCTACGAGCAGTACTTC
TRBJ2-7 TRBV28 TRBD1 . CASTSDREGGSSIQQYF TGTGCCAGCACCTCGGACAGGGAAGGGGGGAGCTCAATCCAGCAGTACTTC
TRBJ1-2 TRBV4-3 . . CASSPLEGTDGYTF TGCGCCAGCAGCCCGCTCGAAGGGACCGATGGCTACACCTTC
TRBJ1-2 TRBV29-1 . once CSVEEWGEEYGYTF TGCAGCGTTGAAGAATGGGGAGAAGAGTATGGCTACACCTTC
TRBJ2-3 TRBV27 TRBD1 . CASSGTGHTDTQYF TGTGCCAGCAGCGGGACAGGGCACACAGATACGCAGTATTTT
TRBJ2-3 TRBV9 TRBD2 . CASSGTSGKGTDTQYF TGTGCCAGCAGCGGGACTAGCGGAAAAGGCACAGATACGCAGTATTTT
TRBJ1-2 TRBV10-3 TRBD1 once CAIRMDRESYGYTF TGTGCCATCAGGATGGACAGGGAAAGCTATGGCTACACCTTC
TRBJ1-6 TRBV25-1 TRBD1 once CASSDRQGYNSPLHF TGTGCCAGCAGTGATCGACAGGGCTATAATTCACCCCTCCACTTT
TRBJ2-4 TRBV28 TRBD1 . CASSLGQGNIQYF TGTGCCAGCAGTTTAGGACAGGGAAACATTCAGTACTTC
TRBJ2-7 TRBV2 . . CASRRAHYEQYF TGTGCCAGCCGGAGGGCGCACTACGAGCAGTACTTC
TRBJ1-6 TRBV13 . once CASSTYGSSYNSPLHF TGTGCCAGCAGCACGTACGGGAGCTCCTATAATTCACCCCTCCACTTT
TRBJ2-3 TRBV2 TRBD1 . CASSGGQGGGDTQYF TGTGCCAGCAGTGGAGGACAGGGAGGAGGGGATACGCAGTATTTT
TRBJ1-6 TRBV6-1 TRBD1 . CASRGQGGAPLHF TGTGCCAGCAGAGGACAGGGGGGGGCACCCCTCCACTTT